What follows is one TCR beta chain and its context. What it binds is not known. The germline V and J ends were trimmed by 0 bases and 9 bases, with 15 bases remaining between them. Looked up from germline, CDR1 is SGHDN and CDR2 is FVKESK. The CDR3 loop spans 15 amino acids. The sample is drawn from a study of post-analysis software for immune sequencing data. Study as a whole: Disease courses included relapsing-remitting, secondary progressive and progressive-relapsing multiple sclerosis. Study-wide results and limits: About 5 TRBV segments, including TRBV5-6, TRBV5-1 and TRBV20-1, were more frequent in patients than controls. The authors found that F measure strongly co-clustered same-batch samples. For normalized Chao1 diversity, multiple sclerosis patients scored significantly lower than controls did.

Every TCR beta cDNA library bore unique molecular identifiers. When about 0.9 to 11 million T cells were used, they gave about 550,000 cDNA molecules. Via MiXCR, TCRdb re-called the PCR reads, giving one row per CDR3 protein. This sample carries hundreds of thousands of distinct CDR3 sequences, roughly 40% of them seen once, and the ten largest clones take 7.6%. The source is a girl aged 2-10 years with multiple sclerosis. The chain combines TRBV14 with TRBJ2-1; tentatively, D is TRBD1 (5 bases). The material sequenced was blood. CDR3 nucleotide sequence: TGTGCCAGCAGCCAAGATTTCCCAGGGTATAGTGAGCAGTTCTTC. Residues: CASSQDFPGYSEQFF.